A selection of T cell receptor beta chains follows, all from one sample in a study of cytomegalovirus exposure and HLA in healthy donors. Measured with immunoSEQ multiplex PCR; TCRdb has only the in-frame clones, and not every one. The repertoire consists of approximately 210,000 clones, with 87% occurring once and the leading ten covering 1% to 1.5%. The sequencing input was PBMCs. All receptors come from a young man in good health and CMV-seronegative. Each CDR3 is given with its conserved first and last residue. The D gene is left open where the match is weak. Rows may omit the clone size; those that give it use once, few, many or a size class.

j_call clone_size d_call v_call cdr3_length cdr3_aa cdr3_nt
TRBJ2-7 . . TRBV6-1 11 CASSAHYEQYF TGTGCCAGCAGTGCTCACTACGAGCAGTACTTC
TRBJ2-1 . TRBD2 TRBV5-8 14 CASRQAGVDNEQFF TGTGCCAGCAGACAAGCGGGGGTCGATAATGAGCAGTTCTTC
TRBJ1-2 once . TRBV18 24 CASSPGMGGTTTTKTSSKNYGYTF TGTGCCAGCTCACCCGGCATGGGGGGAACGACTACGACGAAAACTAGCTCGAAAAACTATGGCTACACCTTC
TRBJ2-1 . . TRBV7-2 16 CASSPTRGSFYNEQFF TGTGCCAGCAGCCCCACCCGGGGTAGTTTCTACAATGAGCAGTTCTTC
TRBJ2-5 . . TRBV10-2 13 CATKTIVLGAQYF TGCGCCACCAAAACGATAGTCCTAGGGGCCCAGTACTTC
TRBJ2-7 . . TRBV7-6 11 CASSRSDEQYF TGTGCCAGCAGCCGTTCGGACGAGCAGTACTTC
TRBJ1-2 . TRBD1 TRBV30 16 CAWSVWGTEANYGYTF TGTGCCTGGAGTGTATGGGGGACAGAAGCTAACTATGGCTACACCTTC
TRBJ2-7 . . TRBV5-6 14 CASSLRDLYYEQYF TGTGCCAGCAGCCTCCGGGACTTATACTACGAGCAGTACTTC
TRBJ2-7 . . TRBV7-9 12 CASSLVGSVQYF TGTGCCAGCAGCTTAGTCGGGTCCGTGCAGTACTTC
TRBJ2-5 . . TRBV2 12 CASSTQGETQYF TGTGCCAGTAGTACTCAGGGGGAGACCCAGTACTTC
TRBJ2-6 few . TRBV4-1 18 CASSQGLWGRSGANVLTF TGCGCCAGCAGCCAAGGACTATGGGGTCGCTCTGGGGCCAACGTCCTGACTTTC
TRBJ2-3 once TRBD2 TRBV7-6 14 CASSRGTRADTQYF TGTGCCAGCAGCCGGGGGACTAGAGCAGATACGCAGTATTTT
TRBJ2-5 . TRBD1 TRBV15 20 CATSRDQQGTGGAYQETQYF TGTGCCACCAGCAGAGATCAACAAGGGACAGGGGGCGCTTACCAAGAGACCCAGTACTTC
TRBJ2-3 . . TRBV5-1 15 CASSGGWGVGDTQYF TGCGCCAGCAGTGGAGGTTGGGGGGTCGGGGATACGCAGTATTTT
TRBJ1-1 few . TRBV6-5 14 CASSYMTGNTEAFF TGTGCCAGCAGTTATATGACTGGGAACACTGAAGCTTTCTTT
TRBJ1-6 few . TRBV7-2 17 CASSLAGQAQSYSPLHF TGTGCCAGCAGCTTAGCGGGTCAGGCGCAGAGCTATTCACCCCTCCACTTT
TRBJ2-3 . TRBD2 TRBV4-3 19 CASSQDAASGGPYTDTQYF TGCGCCAGCAGCCAAGATGCGGCTAGCGGGGGGCCATACACAGATACGCAGTATTTT
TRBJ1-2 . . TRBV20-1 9 CSNGESYTF TGCAGCAACGGAGAGAGCTACACCTTC
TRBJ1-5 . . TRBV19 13 CASSIAGEQPQHF TGTGCCAGTAGTATAGCGGGGGAACAGCCCCAGCATTTT
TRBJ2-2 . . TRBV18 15 CASSPVPGVPGELFF TGTGCCAGCTCACCTGTCCCCGGGGTACCCGGGGAGCTGTTTTTT
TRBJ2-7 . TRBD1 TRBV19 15 CASSIGDRLIYEQYF TGTGCCAGTAGTATTGGGGACAGGTTAATCTACGAGCAGTACTTC
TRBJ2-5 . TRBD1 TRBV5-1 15 CASSLAPTGTETQYF TGCGCCAGCAGCTTGGCCCCGACAGGGACGGAGACCCAGTACTTC
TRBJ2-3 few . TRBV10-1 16 CASSVGGGLSTDTQYF TGCGCCAGCAGTGTTGGGGGAGGCTTGAGCACAGATACGCAGTATTTT
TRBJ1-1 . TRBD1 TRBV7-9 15 CASSFGPGGPTEAFF TGTGCCAGCAGCTTTGGACCAGGGGGCCCCACTGAAGCTTTCTTT
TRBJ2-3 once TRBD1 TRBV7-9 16 CSSRRASGTGTDTQYF TGTTCCAGCAGACGCGCCTCCGGGACAGGCACAGATACGCAGTATTTT
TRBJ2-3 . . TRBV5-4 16 CASSPGYPAYTDTQYF TGTGCCAGCAGCCCGGGGTACCCCGCTTACACAGATACGCAGTATTTT
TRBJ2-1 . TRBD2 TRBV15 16 CATSRLLAEPQNEQFF TGTGCCACCAGCCGGTTACTAGCGGAACCCCAGAATGAGCAGTTCTTC
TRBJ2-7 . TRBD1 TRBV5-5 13 CASSGTGGGEQYF TGTGCCAGCAGCGGGACAGGGGGAGGCGAGCAGTACTTC
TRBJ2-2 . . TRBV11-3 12 CASSLNTGELFF TGTGCCAGCAGCCTTAACACCGGGGAGCTGTTTTTT
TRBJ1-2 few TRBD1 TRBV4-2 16 CASSQSDRGPFYGYTF TGTGCCAGCAGCCAATCCGACAGGGGGCCCTTCTATGGCTACACCTTC
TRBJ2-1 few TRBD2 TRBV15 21 CAPEEKLGLAGKNLKFNEQFF TGTGCCCCGGAAGAAAAACTAGGACTAGCGGGAAAAAACCTAAAATTCAATGAGCAGTTCTTC
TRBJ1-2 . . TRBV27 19 CASSLYRGAQEESGNGYTF TGCGCCAGCAGTTTGTATCGGGGGGCCCAAGAGGAATCCGGAAATGGCTACACCTTC
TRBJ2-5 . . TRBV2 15 CASTKDGGLYETQYF TGTGCCAGCACCAAGGATGGGGGGTTGTACGAGACCCAGTACTTC
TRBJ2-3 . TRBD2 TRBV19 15 CASSISGSGTDTQYF TGTGCCAGTAGTATTAGCGGGAGCGGGACAGATACGCAGTATTTT
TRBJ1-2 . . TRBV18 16 CASSPGGGGTNYGYTF TGTGCCAGCTCACCCGGGGGCGGGGGCACTAACTATGGCTACACCTTC
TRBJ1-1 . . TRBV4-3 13 CASSQGLYTEAFF TGCGCCAGCAGCCAAGGACTATACACTGAAGCTTTCTTT
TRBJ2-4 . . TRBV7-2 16 CASSLDYETGGPSQYF TGTGCCAGCAGCTTAGATTATGAAACAGGAGGGCCTTCCCAGTACTTC
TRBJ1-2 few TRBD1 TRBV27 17 CASSPLGTGYTNYGYTF TGTGCCAGCAGTCCTCTAGGGACAGGGTATACTAACTATGGCTACACCTTC
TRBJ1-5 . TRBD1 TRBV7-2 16 CASSAGRGQVYQPQHF TGTGCCAGCAGCGCTGGTCGGGGACAGGTATATCAGCCCCAGCATTTT
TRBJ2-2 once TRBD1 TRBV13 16 CASRNRPGQGVGELFF TGTGCCAGCAGAAACCGACCGGGACAGGGCGTCGGGGAGCTGTTTTTT
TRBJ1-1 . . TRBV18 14 CASSPASRNTEAFF TGTGCCAGCTCACCCGCTAGTAGGAACACTGAAGCTTTCTTT
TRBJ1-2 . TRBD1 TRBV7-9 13 CASSPDRDYGYTF TGTGCCAGCAGCCCGGACAGGGACTATGGCTACACCTTC
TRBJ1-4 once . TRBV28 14 CASLQGSTNEKLFF TGTGCCAGCCTACAGGGTTCCACTAATGAAAAACTGTTTTTT
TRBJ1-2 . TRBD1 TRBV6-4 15 CASSDHGQGGRGYTF TGTGCCAGCAGTGACCACGGACAGGGGGGAAGAGGCTACACCTTC
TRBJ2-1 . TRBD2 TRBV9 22 CASSVRLGSGLEKNSQYNEQFF TGTGCCAGCAGCGTAAGGTTAGGATCGGGACTAGAAAAAAACTCCCAATACAATGAGCAGTTCTTC
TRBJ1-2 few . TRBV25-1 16 CASSDNRAMGVYGYTF TGTGCCAGCAGTGACAACAGGGCCATGGGGGTATATGGCTACACCTTC
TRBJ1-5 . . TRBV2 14 CASSYQGNREPQHF TGTGCCAGCAGTTACCAGGGTAATCGAGAGCCCCAGCATTTT
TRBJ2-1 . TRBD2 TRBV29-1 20 CSVEDWGMGTSGGTYNEQFF TGCAGCGTTGAAGATTGGGGGATGGGGACTAGCGGCGGAACCTACAATGAGCAGTTCTTC
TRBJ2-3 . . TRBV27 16 CASSLLAATSTDTQYF TGTGCCAGCAGTTTGTTAGCGGCCACTAGCACAGATACGCAGTATTTT
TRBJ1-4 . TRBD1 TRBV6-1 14 CASSELTGAEKLFF TGTGCTAGCAGTGAATTAACAGGGGCTGAAAAACTGTTTTTT
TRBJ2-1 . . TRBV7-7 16 CASSLDVGGPYNEQFF TGTGCTAGCAGCTTAGATGTAGGCGGCCCCTACAATGAGCAGTTCTTC
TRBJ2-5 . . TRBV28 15 CASSPRAGTGETQYF TGTGCCAGCAGTCCCCGCGCAGGGACTGGCGAGACCCAGTACTTC
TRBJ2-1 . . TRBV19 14 CASSIRGGYNEQFF TGTGCCAGTAGCATTAGGGGGGGTTACAATGAGCAGTTCTTC
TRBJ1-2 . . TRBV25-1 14 CASSEGGSLYGYTF TGTGCCAGCAGTGAAGGCGGGTCGTTATATGGCTACACCTTC
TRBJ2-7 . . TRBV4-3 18 CASSQEASGSRETYEQYF TGCGCCAGCAGCCAAGAAGCGTCGGGGTCGAGGGAAACCTACGAGCAGTACTTC
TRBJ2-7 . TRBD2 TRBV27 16 CASSLSIGLAGYEQYF TGTGCCAGCAGTTTATCCATAGGACTAGCGGGCTACGAGCAGTACTTC
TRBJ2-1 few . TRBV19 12 CASSIATNEQFF TGTGCCAGTAGTATCGCTACGAATGAGCAGTTCTTC
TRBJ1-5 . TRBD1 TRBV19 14 CASSIRGGRQPQHF TGTGCCAGTAGTATTCGAGGGGGCCGTCAGCCCCAGCATTTT
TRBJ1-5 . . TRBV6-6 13 CASSYSGDQPQHF TGTGCCAGCAGTTACTCCGGAGATCAGCCCCAGCATTTT
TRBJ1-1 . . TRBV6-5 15 CASSLTTGMNTEAFF TGTGCCAGCAGTTTGACCACAGGGATGAACACTGAAGCTTTCTTT